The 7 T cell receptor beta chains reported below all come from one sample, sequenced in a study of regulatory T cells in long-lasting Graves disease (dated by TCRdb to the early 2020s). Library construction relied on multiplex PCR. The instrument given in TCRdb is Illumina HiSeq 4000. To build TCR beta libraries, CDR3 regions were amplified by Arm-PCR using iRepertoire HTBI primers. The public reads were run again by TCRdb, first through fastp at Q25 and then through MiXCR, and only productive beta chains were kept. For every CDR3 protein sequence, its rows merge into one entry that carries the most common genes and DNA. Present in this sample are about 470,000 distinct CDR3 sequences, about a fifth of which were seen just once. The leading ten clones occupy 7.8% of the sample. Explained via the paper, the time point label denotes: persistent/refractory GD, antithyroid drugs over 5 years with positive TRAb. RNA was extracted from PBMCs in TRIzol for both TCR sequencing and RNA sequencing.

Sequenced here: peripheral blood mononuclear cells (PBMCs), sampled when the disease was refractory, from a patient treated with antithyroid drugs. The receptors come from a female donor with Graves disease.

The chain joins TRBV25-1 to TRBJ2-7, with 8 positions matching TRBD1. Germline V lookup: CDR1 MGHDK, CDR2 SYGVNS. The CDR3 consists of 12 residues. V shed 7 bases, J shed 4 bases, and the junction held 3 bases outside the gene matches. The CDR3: CASTGDRYEQYF. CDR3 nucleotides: TGTGCCAGCACCGGGGACAGGTACGAGCAGTACTTC.

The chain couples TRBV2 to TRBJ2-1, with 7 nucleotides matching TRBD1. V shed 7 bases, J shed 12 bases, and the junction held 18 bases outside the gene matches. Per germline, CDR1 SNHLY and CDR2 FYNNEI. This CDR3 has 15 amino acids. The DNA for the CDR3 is TGTGCCAGCACAAAGGGGGCCGGGGATCGGGATGGGCAGTTCTTC. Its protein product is CASTKGAGDRDGQFF.

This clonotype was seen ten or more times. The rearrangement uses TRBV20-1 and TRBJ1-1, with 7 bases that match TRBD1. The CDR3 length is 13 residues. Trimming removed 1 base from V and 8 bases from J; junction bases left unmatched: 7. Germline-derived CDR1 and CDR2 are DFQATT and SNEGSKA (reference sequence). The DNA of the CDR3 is TGCAGTGCTAGAGTGACAGGGAAGATCGAAGCTTTCTTT. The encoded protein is CSARVTGKIEAFF.

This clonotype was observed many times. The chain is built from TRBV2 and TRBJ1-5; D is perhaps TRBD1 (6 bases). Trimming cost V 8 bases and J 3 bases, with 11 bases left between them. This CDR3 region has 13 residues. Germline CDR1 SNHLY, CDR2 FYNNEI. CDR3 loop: CASCSGANQPQHF. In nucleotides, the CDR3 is TGTGCCAGCTGTTCAGGGGCCAATCAGCCCCAGCATTTT.

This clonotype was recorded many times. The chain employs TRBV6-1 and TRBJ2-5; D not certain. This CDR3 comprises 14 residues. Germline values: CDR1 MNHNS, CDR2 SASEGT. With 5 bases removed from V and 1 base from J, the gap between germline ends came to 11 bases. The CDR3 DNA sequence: TGTGCCAGCAGTAGACATACCTTCCAAGAGACCCAGTACTTC. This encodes CASSRHTFQETQYF.

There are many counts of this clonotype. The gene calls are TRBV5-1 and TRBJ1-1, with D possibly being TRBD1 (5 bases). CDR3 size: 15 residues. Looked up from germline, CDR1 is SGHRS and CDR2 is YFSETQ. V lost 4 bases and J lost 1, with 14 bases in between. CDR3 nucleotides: TGCGCCAGCAGCGAGGCAGGGAATTCGAACACTGAAGCTTTCTTT. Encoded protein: CASSEAGNSNTEAFF.

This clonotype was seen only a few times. CDR3 in DNA: TGTGCCTGGAGTTCCCTAGCGGGATCCGAGCAGTACTTC. Its protein is CAWSSLAGSEQYF. The chain couples TRBV30 to TRBJ2-7, with TRBD2 identical over 9 bases. Germline V gives CDR1 GTSNPN, CDR2 SVGIG (reference sequence). J lost 6 bases, V lost 2 bases, and 5 bases had no gene match. The CDR3 has 13 residues.